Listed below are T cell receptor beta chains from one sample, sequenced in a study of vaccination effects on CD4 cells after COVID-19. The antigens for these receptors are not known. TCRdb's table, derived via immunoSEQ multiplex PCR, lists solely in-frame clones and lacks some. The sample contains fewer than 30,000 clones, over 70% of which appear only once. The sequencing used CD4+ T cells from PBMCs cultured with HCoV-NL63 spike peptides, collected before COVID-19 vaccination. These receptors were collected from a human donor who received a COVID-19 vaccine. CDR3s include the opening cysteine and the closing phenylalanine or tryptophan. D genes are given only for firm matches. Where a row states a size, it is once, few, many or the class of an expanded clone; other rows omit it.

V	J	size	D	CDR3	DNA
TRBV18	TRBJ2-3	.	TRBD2	CASSLMTSGVSDTQYF	TGTGCCAGCTCACTAATGACTAGCGGGGTATCAGATACGCAGTATTTT
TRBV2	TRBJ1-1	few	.	CASSAQASEAFF	TGTGCCAGCAGTGCTCAGGCGTCAGAAGCTTTCTTT
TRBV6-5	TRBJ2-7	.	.	CASSYHPQEAPQLYF	TGTGCCAGCAGTTACCACCCGCAGGAGGCCCCCCAGCTCTACTTC
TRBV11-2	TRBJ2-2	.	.	CASSFTLNTGELFF	TGTGCCAGCAGCTTTACTCTGAACACCGGGGAGCTGTTTTTT
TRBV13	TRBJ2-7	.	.	CASSLPGQSLEQYF	TGTGCCAGCAGCTTACCTGGACAATCCCTGGAGCAGTACTTC
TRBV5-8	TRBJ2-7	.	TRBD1	CASSLERDRGYEQYF	TGTGCCAGCAGCTTGGAGCGGGACAGGGGTTACGAGCAGTACTTC
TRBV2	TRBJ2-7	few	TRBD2	CASSTERGREQYF	TGTGCCAGCAGCACGGAGCGGGGACGGGAGCAGTACTTC
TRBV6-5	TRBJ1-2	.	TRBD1	CASSYSGQGRGYGYTF	TGTGCCAGCAGTTACTCAGGACAGGGGAGAGGGTATGGCTACACCTTC
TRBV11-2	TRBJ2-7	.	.	CASSLALFSYEQYF	TGTGCCAGCAGCTTAGCCTTATTCTCCTACGAGCAGTACTTC
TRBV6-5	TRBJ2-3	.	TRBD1	CASRNSGTATDTQYF	TGTGCCAGCAGAAATTCCGGGACAGCCACAGATACGCAGTATTTT
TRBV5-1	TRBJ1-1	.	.	CASSFSGRNTEAFF	TGCGCCAGCAGCTTTTCAGGACGGAACACTGAAGCTTTCTTT
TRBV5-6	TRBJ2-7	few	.	CASSPPSGSVYEQYF	TGTGCCAGCAGCCCCCCGAGTGGCTCCGTCTACGAGCAGTACTTC
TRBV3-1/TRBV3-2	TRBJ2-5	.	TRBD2	CASSHRDSGRRETQYF	TGTGCCAGCAGCCACCGCGATAGCGGGAGACGAGAGACCCAGTACTTC
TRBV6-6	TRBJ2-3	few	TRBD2	CASTNLGGSFTDTQYF	TGTGCCAGCACAAACCTCGGCGGGAGCTTCACAGATACGCAGTATTTT
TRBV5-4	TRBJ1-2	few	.	CASSLAPGEAGYGYTF	TGTGCCAGCAGCTTGGCGCCAGGGGAGGCCGGCTATGGCTACACCTTC
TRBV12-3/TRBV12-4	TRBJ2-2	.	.	CASQNTGELFF	TGTGCCAGCCAAAACACCGGGGAGCTGTTTTTT
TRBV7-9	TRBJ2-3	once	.	CASSLLVLGSTDTQYF	TGTGCCAGCAGCCTACTCGTTTTGGGGTCTACAGATACGCAGTATTTT
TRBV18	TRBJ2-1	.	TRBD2	CASSPPGGRFLNEQFF	TGTGCCAGCTCACCACCGGGCGGGAGGTTCCTTAATGAGCAGTTCTTC
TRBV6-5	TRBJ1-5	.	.	CASSTYRVGYQPQHF	TGTGCCAGCAGTACCTACAGGGTCGGTTATCAGCCCCAGCATTTT
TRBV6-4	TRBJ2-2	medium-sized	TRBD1	CASSDGQGVLGAGELFF	TGTGCCAGCAGTGACGGACAGGGGGTCTTGGGAGCCGGGGAGCTGTTTTTT
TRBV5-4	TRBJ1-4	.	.	CASSLRGAPNEKLFF	TGTGCCAGCAGCTTACGGGGGGCGCCTAATGAAAAACTGTTTTTT
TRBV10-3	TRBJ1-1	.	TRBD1	CAITDRGQGDTEAFF	TGTGCCATCACGGACAGGGGGCAAGGGGACACTGAAGCTTTCTTT
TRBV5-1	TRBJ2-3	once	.	CASHRGMDTDTQYF	TGCGCCAGTCACCGGGGGATGGACACAGATACGCAGTATTTT
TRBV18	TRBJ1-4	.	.	CASSPSIGGAANEKLFF	TGTGCCAGCTCACCGTCAATAGGAGGGGCGGCTAATGAAAAACTGTTTTTT
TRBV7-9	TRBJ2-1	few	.	CASSYGQRREFF	TGTGCCAGCAGCTACGGACAGCGGCGGGAGTTCTTC
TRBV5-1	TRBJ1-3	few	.	CASSLASRFSGNTIYF	TGCGCCAGCAGCTTGGCATCCCGGTTTTCTGGAAACACCATATATTTT
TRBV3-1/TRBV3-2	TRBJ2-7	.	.	CASSPGAGYEQYF	TGTGCCAGCAGCCCGGGTGCGGGTTACGAGCAGTACTTC
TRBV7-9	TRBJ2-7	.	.	CASSLDWGAHEQYF	TGTGCCAGCAGCTTAGATTGGGGGGCCCACGAGCAGTACTTC
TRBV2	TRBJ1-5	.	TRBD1	CASGGQGLGQPQHF	TGTGCCAGCGGGGGACAGGGGTTGGGTCAGCCCCAGCATTTT
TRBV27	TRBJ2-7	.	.	CASSPTGNYEQYF	TGTGCCAGCAGCCCGACTGGAAACTACGAGCAGTACTTC
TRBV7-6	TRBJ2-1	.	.	CASSPLQNEQFF	TGTGCCAGCAGCCCCCTTCAGAATGAGCAGTTCTTC
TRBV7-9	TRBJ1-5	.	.	CASSLDRSDQPQHF	TGTGCCAGCAGCTTAGATAGGAGCGATCAGCCCCAGCATTTT
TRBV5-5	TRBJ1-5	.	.	CASSLTVVGNHQPQHF	TGTGCCAGCAGCTTGACTGTGGTAGGGAACCATCAGCCCCAGCATTTT
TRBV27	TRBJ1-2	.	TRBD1	CASSRDRGYLGYGYTF	TGTGCCAGCAGTCGGGACAGGGGTTATCTCGGCTATGGCTACACCTTC
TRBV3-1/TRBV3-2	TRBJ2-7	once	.	CASSQATNYFSYEQYF	TGTGCCAGCAGCCAAGCGACCAACTACTTCTCCTACGAGCAGTACTTC
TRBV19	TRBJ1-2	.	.	CASSITIDRPSNYGYTF	TGTGCCAGTAGTATAACCATCGACAGGCCGTCTAACTATGGCTACACCTTC
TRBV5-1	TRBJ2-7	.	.	CASSLIPGTGTYEQYF	TGCGCCAGCAGCCTGATCCCCGGGACTGGAACCTACGAGCAGTACTTC
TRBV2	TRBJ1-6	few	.	CASSVGTPQHSPLHF	TGTGCCAGCAGTGTAGGGACACCCCAGCATTCACCCCTCCACTTT
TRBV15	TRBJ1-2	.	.	CATSRDSGGYTF	TGTGCCACCAGCAGAGATTCTGGAGGCTACACCTTC
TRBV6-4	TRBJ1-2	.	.	CASKLTDTNYGYTF	TGTGCCAGCAAGCTGACGGACACTAACTATGGCTACACCTTC
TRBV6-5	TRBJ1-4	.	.	CASSYSKGTEKLFF	TGTGCCAGCAGTTACTCGAAGGGGACGGAAAAACTGTTTTTT
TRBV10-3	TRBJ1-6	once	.	CAIKGIENSPLHF	TGTGCCATCAAGGGAATAGAGAATTCACCCCTCCACTTT
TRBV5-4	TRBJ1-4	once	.	CASSLGNVQEKLFF	TGTGCCAGCAGCTTGGGGAATGTACAAGAAAAACTGTTTTTT
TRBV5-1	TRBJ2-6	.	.	CASSLVYRASGANVLTF	TGCGCCAGCAGCTTGGTTTACCGAGCCTCTGGGGCCAACGTCCTGACTTTC
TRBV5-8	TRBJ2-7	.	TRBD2	CATNGGIAGEQYF	TGTGCTACCAACGGGGGGATAGCCGGCGAGCAGTACTTC
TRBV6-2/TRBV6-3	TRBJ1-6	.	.	CASSGAAHNSPLHF	TGTGCCAGCAGCGGGGCAGCCCATAATTCACCCCTCCACTTT
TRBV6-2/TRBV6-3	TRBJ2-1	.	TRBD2	CASSLTSRRGANEQFF	TGTGCCAGCAGCCTAACGTCTAGGCGGGGGGCCAATGAGCAGTTCTTC
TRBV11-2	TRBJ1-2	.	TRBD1	CASSSNTGTDNYGYTF	TGTGCCAGCAGCTCCAACACCGGGACAGATAACTATGGCTACACCTTC
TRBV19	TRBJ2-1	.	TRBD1	CASSMEFWTGGSRRFF	TGTGCCAGTAGTATGGAGTTCTGGACAGGGGGCAGTCGCCGGTTCTTC
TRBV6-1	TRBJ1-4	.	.	CASSERRDGEKLFF	TGTGCCAGCAGTGAACGCAGGGATGGTGAAAAACTGTTTTTT